This TCR beta chain is from a study of persistence of HIV-infected CD4 T cells. Regarding the study as a whole: Within sorted populations, more oligoclonal TCRs accompanied more oligoclonal proviruses.

Nonspecific anti-CD3/anti-CD28 bead stimulation represents the broad CD4+ T cell repertoire. CD4+ T cells upregulating both CD40 ligand and CD69 were sorted as responding cells. This was the immunoSEQ version 4 assay in survey mode. Profiling relied on immunoSEQ multiplex PCR, and the TCRdb table lists in-frame clones only, not all of them. Of 40,000 to 45,000 clones listed, around 89% are singletons. The V end was cut by 5 bases, the J end by 2 bases, with 13 bases between. This CDR3 is 14 amino acids long. Looked up from germline, CDR1 is PRHDT and CDR2 is FYEKMQ (reference sequence). As concerns this clone: Antigen specificity is unknown.

The genes are TRBV13 and TRBJ2-7; no reliable D call. This receptor was obtained from an adult man with HIV who was CMV-seropositive. The sample in question was CD4+ T cells sorted from PBMCs after roughly 17-hour stimulation, obtained from a patient who received antiretroviral therapy. Written as DNA, the CDR3 is TGTGCCAGCAGCAGATCGACGGTTACCTACGAGCAGTACTTC. It specifies CASSRSTVTYEQYF.